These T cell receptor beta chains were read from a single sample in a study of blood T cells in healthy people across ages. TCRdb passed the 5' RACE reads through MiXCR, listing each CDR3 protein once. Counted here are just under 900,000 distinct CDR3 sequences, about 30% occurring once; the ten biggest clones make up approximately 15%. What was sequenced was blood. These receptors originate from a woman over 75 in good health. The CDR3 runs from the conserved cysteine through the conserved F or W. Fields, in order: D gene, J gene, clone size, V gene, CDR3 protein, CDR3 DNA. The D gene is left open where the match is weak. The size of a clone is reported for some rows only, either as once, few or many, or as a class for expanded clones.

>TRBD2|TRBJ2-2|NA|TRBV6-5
CASSATSGANTGELFF
TGTGCCAGCAGCGCCACTAGCGGGGCGAACACCGGGGAGCTGTTTTTT
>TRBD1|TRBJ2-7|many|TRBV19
CASSIRQGPIYEQYF
TGTGCCAGTAGTATAAGACAGGGTCCTATCTACGAGCAGTACTTC
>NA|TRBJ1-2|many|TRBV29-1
CSVEEWQGYGYTF
TGCAGCGTTGAAGAATGGCAGGGATATGGCTACACCTTC
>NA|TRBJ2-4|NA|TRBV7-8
CASSQFSASGMNIQYF
TGTGCCAGCAGCCAATTTTCCGCATCGGGGATGAACATTCAGTACTTC
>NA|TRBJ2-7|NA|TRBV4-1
CASSYGETSEQYF
TGCGCCAGCAGCTACGGGGAGACGAGCGAGCAGTACTTC
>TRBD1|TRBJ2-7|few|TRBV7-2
CTSSPDRGPYEQYF
TGTACCAGCAGTCCCGACAGGGGACCCTACGAGCAGTACTTC
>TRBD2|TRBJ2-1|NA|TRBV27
CASSLILTSANEQFF
TGTGCCAGCAGTTTAATACTCACTAGCGCCAATGAGCAGTTCTTC
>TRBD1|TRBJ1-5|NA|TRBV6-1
CASTAGQASNQPQHF
TGTGCCAGCACCGCGGGACAGGCGTCCAATCAGCCCCAGCATTTT
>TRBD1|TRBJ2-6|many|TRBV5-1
CASRGQGSSGANVLTF
TGCGCCAGCAGGGGACAGGGGAGCTCTGGGGCCAACGTCCTGACTTTC
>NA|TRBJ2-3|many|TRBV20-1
CSAEPISNRLTDTQYF
TGCAGTGCAGAACCCATTAGTAACAGACTCACAGATACGCAGTATTTT
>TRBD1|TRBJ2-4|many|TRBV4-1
CASSQESRTGEYSKNIQYF
TGCGCCAGCAGCCAGGAATCGCGGACAGGGGAATATTCCAAAAACATTCAGTACTTC
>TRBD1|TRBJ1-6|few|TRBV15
CATSRLTGENSPLHF
TGTGCCACCAGCAGGTTGACAGGGGAGAATTCACCCCTCCACTTT
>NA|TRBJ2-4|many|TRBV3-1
CASSQDLGGPNKNIQYF
TGTGCCAGCAGCCAAGACCTCGGGGGGCCGAACAAAAACATTCAGTACTTC